The 4 T cell receptor beta chains below come from one sample, sequenced in a study of technical replicates of blood from a handful of donors. TCRdb keeps only in-frame clones here, not all; method: immunoSEQ multiplex PCR. In the table there are more than 80,000 clones, 90% to 97% of which are singletons. The source material was T cells isolated from PBMCs. The receptors were gathered from a human donor in good health.

The rearrangement joins TRBV9 to TRBJ1-1; D remains unclear. The germline V and J ends were trimmed by 0 bases and 3 bases, with 6 bases remaining between them. Germline assignment: CDR1 SGDLS and CDR2 YYNGEE. The CDR3 totals 13 residues. CDR3 protein: CASSVESYTEAFF. As DNA, the CDR3 is TGTGCCAGCAGCGTAGAAAGCTACACTGAAGCTTTCTTT.

This clone appeared once. The rearrangement uses TRBV11-2 and TRBJ2-1; D remains unclear. With 5 bases removed from V and 2 bases from J, the gap between germline ends came to 4 bases. The CDR3 is made up of 12 amino acids. Germline-derived CDR1 and CDR2 are SGHAT and FQNNGV. Here the CDR3 reads CASSPAYNEQFF. In DNA, the CDR3 is TGTGCCAGCAGCCCCGCCTACAATGAGCAGTTCTTC.

The V and J genes are TRBV7-9 and TRBJ1-2; possible D gene TRBD1, 5 bases. Germline CDR1 and CDR2: SEHNR and FQNEAQ (reference sequence). Trimming stripped 5 bases from V and 4 bases from J, with 14 bases between. The CDR3 is 14 residues long. In DNA form, the CDR3 reads TGTGCCAGCAGCCGGGGGGAGGGGCCCTATGGCTACACCTTC. Its protein product is CASSRGEGPYGYTF.

The table lists this clone with a count of one. The gene calls are TRBV19 and TRBJ1-4; D is possibly TRBD1 (6 bases). The CDR3 contains 13 residues. The germline gives CDR1 LNHDA, CDR2 SQIVND (reference sequence). Trimming removed 8 bases from V and 8 bases from J, with 15 bases in between. This CDR3 reads CASGGAGKEKLFF. Written as DNA, the CDR3 is TGTGCCAGTGGGGGGGCGGGGAAGGAAAAACTGTTTTTT.